One sample yielded the 20 T cell receptor beta chains listed below, sequenced in a study of blood T cell repertoires in COVID-19. Here immunoSEQ multiplex PCR was the method, and the copy in TCRdb shows in-frame clones only, minus some. Of under 250,000 clones in the sample, roughly 84% are singletons; the top ten hold roughly 1.4%. The specimen sequenced was peripheral blood. These receptors all come from a woman aged 40 to 55 who had recovered from COVID-19.

The chain links TRBV11-2 to TRBJ2-1; no reliable D call. This CDR3 comprises 12 residues. The germline CDR1 and CDR2 sequences are SGHAT and FQNNGV. Trimming shortened V by 0 bases and J by 9 bases, and 6 bases separated the two germline ends. CDR3 bases: TGTGCCAGCAGCTTAGAAGTAGTTGAGCAGTTCTTC. Amino acids: CASSLEVVEQFF.

The J gene is TRBJ1-5, the V gene TRBV28; D gene unclear. This CDR3 is built from 14 residues. V was shortened by 5 bases and J by 7 bases, with 15 bases between the two germline ends. Germline CDR1 is MDHEN and CDR2 is SYDVKM. The CDR3, as DNA: TGTGCCAGCAGTCCCGAAGTTCCGAGCCAGCCCCAGCATTTT. Its translation is CASSPEVPSQPQHF.

J is TRBJ2-7 and V is TRBV11-2, with D possibly matching TRBD2 (5 bases). Trimming took off 3 bases at V and 4 bases at J, with 16 bases between the two ends. The CDR3 has 15 residues. Germline values: CDR1 SGHAT, CDR2 FQNNGV. The CDR3 nucleotides read TGTGCCAGCAGCTTGTCGGACTCAAGCAAGTACGAGCAGTACTTC. This encodes CASSLSDSSKYEQYF.

This chain connects TRBV11-2 to TRBJ2-7; maybe TRBD1 (5 bases). V dropped 4 bases and J dropped 5 bases, with 27 bases sitting between them. Germline V gives CDR1 SGHAT, CDR2 FQNNGV. This CDR3 contains 18 residues. Here the CDR3 reads CASSSPRAFRTRTDEQYF. Written as DNA, the CDR3 is TGTGCCAGCAGCTCACCCCGGGCTTTCCGGACACGGACGGACGAGCAGTACTTC.

The rearrangement joins TRBV11-2 to TRBJ2-2; 8 nucleotides agree with TRBD2. The germline gives CDR1 SGHAT, CDR2 FQNNGV. V dropped 7 bases and J dropped 4; count of bases not matched to a gene: 8. The CDR3 is made up of 15 amino acids. The CDR3 region is CASTMAGGGTGELFF. The DNA for the CDR3 is TGTGCCAGCACCATGGCGGGGGGCGGCACCGGGGAGCTGTTTTTT. Combining the CDR3 with reference TRBV11-2 and TRBJ2-2 gives the whole variable domain EAGVAQSPRYKIIEKRQSVAFWCNPISGHATLYWYQQILGQGPKLLIQFQNNGVVDDSQLPKDRFSAERLKGVDSTLKIQPAKLEDSAVYLCASTMAGGGTGELFFGEGSRLTVL.

The V call is TRBV4-1, the J call TRBJ1-3, with D hard to call. The CDR3 spans 17 residues. The germline V gene encodes CDR1 MGHRA and CDR2 YSYEKL. V shed 1 base and J shed 0 bases, with 13 bases lying between them. The CDR3 sequence is CASSQAISGYSGNTIYF. CDR3 sequence (DNA): TGCGCCAGCAGCCAAGCAATAAGCGGCTACTCTGGAAACACCATATATTTT.

V and J are TRBV28 and TRBJ2-7; 8 bases agree with TRBD1. The CDR3 sequence is 15 residues long. Unmatched junction bases numbered 8, after V lost 4 bases and J lost 3 bases. Germline CDR1 is MDHEN and CDR2 is SYDVKM. The CDR3 reads CASSSGQVGLYEQYF. For the CDR3, the DNA is TGTGCCAGCAGTTCGGGACAGGTGGGGCTCTACGAGCAGTACTTC.

This rearrangement joins TRBV27 to TRBJ1-6, with a tentative D call TRBD1 (6 bases). The V gene lost 4 bases and the J gene lost 8 bases, with 12 bases spanning the gap. Per germline, CDR1 MNHEY and CDR2 SMNVEV (reference sequence). The CDR3 sequence is 14 residues long. CDR3 in DNA: TGTGCCAGCAGTTCCCGGGACACTTATTCACCCCTCCACTTT. This sequence encodes CASSSRDTYSPLHF.

The V and J genes are TRBV11-3 and TRBJ2-3, with TRBD1 matching 8 bases. This CDR3 region has 14 residues. Germline assignment: CDR1 SGHNT and CDR2 YENEEA. Trimming took 5 bases from V and 3 from J; bases not matched to a gene: 4. For the CDR3, the DNA is TGTGCCAGCAGCCGGACAGGGCTAACAGATACGCAGTATTTT. Its protein product is CASSRTGLTDTQYF.

The rearrangement joins TRBV2 to TRBJ1-1; perhaps TRBD1 as D (5 bases). The CDR3 loop spans 12 amino acids. In germline, CDR1 is SNHLY, CDR2 FYNNEI. V gave up 7 bases and J gave up 6 bases, with 12 bases separating them. In nucleotides, the CDR3 is TGTGCCAGCACCTATGGGGCATCTGAAGCTTTCTTT. Its protein is CASTYGASEAFF.

V is TRBV18 and J is TRBJ2-3; 11 positions agree with TRBD2. Germline-derived CDR1 and CDR2 are KGHSH and LQKENI. The CDR3 length is 14 residues. Trimming cost V 1 base and J 6 bases; bases outside gene matches: 0. This CDR3 is CASSPRTSGDTQYF. The DNA of the CDR3 is TGTGCCAGCTCACCACGGACTAGCGGGGATACGCAGTATTTT. Drawing the rest from reference TRBV18 and TRBJ2-3, the complete variable domain is NAGVMQNPRHLVRRRGQEARLRCSPMKGHSHVYWYRQLPEEGLKFMVYLQKENIIDESGMPKERFSAEFPKEGPSILRIQQVVRGDSAAYFCASSPRTSGDTQYFGPGTRLTVL.

V and J are TRBV12-3 or TRBV12-4 and TRBJ1-5, with a tentative D call TRBD1 (6 bases). The CDR3 length is 13 residues. Trimming took off 6 bases at V and 6 bases at J, with 12 bases between the two ends. DNA for the CDR3: TGTGCCAGCAGCTCCGACAGGCCTCAGCCCCAGCATTTT. It encodes CASSSDRPQPQHF.

V gene TRBV4-1 combines with J gene TRBJ2-1; 7 positions match TRBD1. Germline CDR1 is MGHRA and CDR2 is YSYEKL. The V segment lost 1 base and the J segment 2 bases; nucleotides outside the gene matches: 5. The CDR3 has 16 amino acids. The CDR3, as DNA: TGCGCCAGCAGCCAAGCATCGGGACAGACCTACAATGAGCAGTTCTTC. It yields the protein CASSQASGQTYNEQFF.

The chain employs TRBV29-1 and TRBJ2-2; possible D gene TRBD2, 6 bases. CDR1 is SQVTM, CDR2 ANQGSEA, per germline. The germline V and J ends were trimmed by 4 bases and 7 bases, with 10 bases remaining between them. The CDR3 runs 12 residues. This chain's CDR3 is CSVGPGGGELFF. The CDR3 DNA is TGCAGCGTTGGCCCCGGGGGCGGGGAGCTGTTTTTT.

The gene calls are TRBV30 and TRBJ1-5, with 7 bases that match TRBD1. The V gene end was trimmed by 5 bases and the J gene end by 2 bases; junction bases not matched to a gene: 6. Germline CDR1 GTSNPN, CDR2 SVGIG (reference sequence). The CDR3 is made up of 14 amino acids. DNA of the CDR3: TGTGCCTGGGCCAGACAGGGAGGCAATCAGCCCCAGCATTTT. It codes for CAWARQGGNQPQHF.

With respect to this clone: Distinct nucleotide sequences in the sample also encode this CDR3. The chain is built from TRBV7-2 and TRBJ1-6, with TRBD1 as a possible D gene (5 bases). The germline CDR1 and CDR2 sequences are SGHTA and FQGNSA. V dropped 2 bases and J dropped 6 bases, with 5 bases sitting between them. CDR3 size: 13 residues. The CDR3 DNA follows: TGTGCCAGCAGCTTACAGGGTAATTCACCCCTCCACTTT. It yields the protein CASSLQGNSPLHF.

The chain carries TRBV5-1 and TRBJ1-2, with TRBD1 matching 8 bases. V trimming: 5 bases; J trimming: 4 bases; junction bases outside the gene matches: 10. CDR3 length equals 15 residues. Germline V gives CDR1 SGHRS, CDR2 YFSETQ. CDR3 protein: CASRTGQADSYGYTF. In nucleotides, the CDR3 is TGCGCCAGCAGGACGGGACAGGCCGATTCCTATGGCTACACCTTC.

This clone was recorded a few times. This chain connects TRBV19 to TRBJ2-4; possible D gene TRBD1, 6 bases. V gave up 4 bases and J gave up 8 bases, with 18 bases separating them. The CDR3 has 15 residues. CDR1 and CDR2 (germline): LNHDA, SQIVND (reference sequence). CDR3 sequence reads: CASSTRGQGMDIQYF. The CDR3 nucleotides are TGTGCCAGTAGTACCCGGGGTCAGGGGATGGACATTCAGTACTTC.

Written as DNA, the CDR3 is TGTGCCAGCAGCTTAAGGGGGCTGGACACTGAAGCTTTCTTT. Translating it yields CASSLRGLDTEAFF. V and J are TRBV7-9 and TRBJ1-1, with 7 positions matching TRBD1. CDR1 SEHNR and CDR2 FQNEAQ come from the germline V gene (reference sequence). This CDR3 is built from 14 residues. With V trimmed by 2 bases and J by 3 bases, 3 bases remained unmatched.

This clone was seen a single time. J is TRBJ1-2 and V is TRBV7-2, with TRBD1 matching over 9 bases. The germline V gene has CDR1 SGHTA and CDR2 FQGNSA. J was trimmed by 4 bases and V by 6 bases; bases with no gene match: 3. This CDR3 has 13 residues. The CDR3 region is CASSRTGVYGYTF. CDR3 DNA: TGTGCCAGCAGTCGGACAGGGGTCTATGGCTACACCTTC.